One sample yielded the 25 T cell receptor beta chains listed below, sequenced in a study of blood T cell repertoires in COVID-19. Some clones are missing from TCRdb's copy, which holds only in-frame ones; the method was immunoSEQ multiplex PCR. Of 45,000 to 60,000 clones listed, 90% are singletons. Sequencing was performed on peripheral blood. The receptors shown here come from a man aged 50-60 years with acute or convalescent COVID-19.

This sequence joins TRBV3-1 (or the pseudogene TRBV3-2) and TRBJ2-5, with 13 bases identical to TRBD2. The germline V gene encodes CDR1 LGHDT and CDR2 YNNKEL (reference sequence). The J segment lost 2 bases and the V segment lost 4 bases, leaving 7 bases of the junction unmatched. CDR3 length: 17 amino acids. The CDR3 sequence: CASSPETSGRWQETQYF. CDR3 sequence (DNA): TGTGCCAGCAGCCCCGAGACTAGCGGGAGGTGGCAAGAGACCCAGTACTTC.

This chain connects TRBV14 to TRBJ2-1; D is undetermined. CDR1 and CDR2 from the germline V gene are SGHDN and FVKESK. This CDR3 region has 16 residues. Deletions cut 0 bases from V and 0 bases from J, with 9 bases between. The CDR3 DNA reads as TGTGCCAGCAGCCAAGATATCCTGAGCTCCTACAATGAGCAGTTCTTC. Translating gives CASSQDILSSYNEQFF.

The chain recombines TRBV29-1 with TRBJ1-2, with D possibly TRBD1 on 5 matching bases. The germline CDR1 and CDR2 sequences are SQVTM and ANQGSEA. The CDR3 is 13 residues long. This CDR3 is CAPADRALYGYTF. In DNA, the CDR3 is TGCGCTCCGGCTGACAGAGCGCTCTATGGCTACACCTTC.

This chain joins TRBV30 and TRBJ2-7; 8 bases are shared with TRBD1. The ends lost 4 bases at V and 0 bases at J; junction bases unmatched: 5. CDR1 is GTSNPN, CDR2 SVGIG, per germline (reference sequence). This CDR3 is built from 14 residues. The CDR3 DNA reads TGTGCCTGGAAAGGACAGGGAAGCTCCTACGAGCAGTACTTC. Its protein product is CAWKGQGSSYEQYF.

The rearrangement uses TRBV15 and TRBJ2-7; 9 bases match TRBD2. The germline gives CDR1 LNHNV, CDR2 YYDKDF (reference sequence). The CDR3 runs to 17 residues. With V trimmed by 4 bases and J by 2 bases, 12 bases remained unmatched. The CDR3 DNA follows: TGTGCCACCAGCACGGGAACCGGGATAGCGGGGGCCTACGAGCAGTACTTC. This codes for CATSTGTGIAGAYEQYF.

The chain couples TRBV5-4 to TRBJ2-3, with D unclear. The V end lost 2 bases, the J end lost 8 bases, and 6 bases lay between the germline ends. The CDR3 is 11 amino acids. Looked up from germline, CDR1 is SGHNT and CDR2 is YYREEE (reference sequence). In DNA, the CDR3 is TGTGCCAGCAGCTTCCAAGCTACGCAGTATTTT. Its translation: CASSFQATQYF.

Written as DNA, the CDR3 is TGTGCCAGCTCACCCCAGCTGGGAGGGACTGAAGCTTTCTTT. This codes for CASSPQLGGTEAFF. The rearrangement joins TRBV18 to TRBJ1-1; D remains ambiguous. V lost 3 bases and J 5 bases, leaving 13 bases between the germline ends. This CDR3 region has 14 residues. From germline, CDR1 is KGHSH and CDR2 LQKENI.

The V and J genes are TRBV3-1 (or the pseudogene TRBV3-2) and TRBJ2-7; 7 bases are a match to TRBD1. The CDR3 contains 13 residues. Germline CDR1 and CDR2: LGHDT and YNNKEL (reference sequence). Trimming took 4 bases from V and 7 from J; bases not matched to a gene: 7. As DNA, the CDR3 is TGTGCCAGCAGCCCCGACAGGGTAGGGGAGCAGTACTTC. Translating gives CASSPDRVGEQYF.

The V call is TRBV5-6, the J call TRBJ1-1; a weak D match, TRBD1 (5 bases). Trimming took 1 base from V and 1 from J, leaving 17 bases between them. The germline V gene has CDR1 SGHDT and CDR2 YYEEEE. The CDR3 has 17 amino acids. This chain's CDR3 is CASSLPGRFSQNTEAFF. Written as DNA, the CDR3 is TGTGCCAGCAGCTTGCCAGGGCGGTTTTCCCAGAACACTGAAGCTTTCTTT.

V is TRBV18 and J is TRBJ2-7, with TRBD2 matching 13 bases. Germline CDR1 and CDR2: KGHSH and LQKENI. Unmatched junction bases numbered 5, after V lost 5 bases and J lost 4 bases. The CDR3 totals 15 residues. The DNA of the CDR3 is TGTGCCAGCTCATTTGGGACTAGCGGGACGTACGAGCAGTACTTC. This encodes CASSFGTSGTYEQYF.

The chain combines TRBV3-1 (or the pseudogene TRBV3-2) with TRBJ2-7; D call uncertain. The CDR3 covers 15 residues. Germline CDR1 and CDR2: LGHDT and YNNKEL (reference sequence). Trimming removed 1 base from V and 7 bases from J, with 17 bases in between. CDR3 nucleotide sequence: TGTGCCAGCAGCCAAGTGCGCTCGGTAACGAGGGAGCAGTACTTC. This sequence encodes CASSQVRSVTREQYF.

The chain is built from TRBV10-3 and TRBJ1-2; TRBD1 matches 8 bases. V shed 5 bases, J shed 7 bases, and the junction held 9 bases outside the gene matches. The CDR3 extends over 14 amino acids. Per germline, CDR1 ENHRY and CDR2 SYGVKD. The CDR3 reads CAISIQQGVIGYTF. The CDR3, as DNA: TGTGCCATCAGTATACAACAGGGGGTTATTGGCTACACCTTC.

This chain links TRBV11-2 with TRBJ1-2; 7 nucleotides match TRBD1. CDR3 length: 17 residues. Germline values: CDR1 SGHAT, CDR2 FQNNGV. V lost 0 bases to trimming and J lost 6 bases; unmatched junction nucleotides: 13. This CDR3 reads CASSLEGGQSLGDGYTF. The CDR3 coding sequence is TGTGCCAGCAGCTTAGAGGGGGGACAGAGCTTAGGTGATGGCTACACCTTC.

The chain uses TRBV4-1 and TRBJ2-6; 10 nucleotides agree with TRBD2. Germline CDR1 MGHRA, CDR2 YSYEKL. The CDR3 runs to 22 residues. Losses at the gene ends were 3 bases for V and 0 bases for J; bases not matched to a gene: 17. The CDR3 reads CASSQGGLAARLLISGANVLTF. As DNA, the CDR3 is TGCGCCAGCAGCCAGGGAGGACTAGCGGCTCGCCTATTAATCTCTGGGGCCAACGTCCTGACTTTC.

This clone was seen a single time. This CDR3 is CASSLVVGENYGYTF. The CDR3 DNA is TGTGCCAGCAGCTTAGTAGTCGGGGAAAACTATGGCTACACCTTC. The chain employs TRBV7-9 and TRBJ1-2; D is uncertain. V lost 1 base, J lost 2 bases, and 11 bases lay in between. Germline values: CDR1 SEHNR, CDR2 FQNEAQ (reference sequence). This CDR3 contains 15 residues.

The chain recombines TRBV5-1 with TRBJ2-1; D might be TRBD2 (5 bases). This CDR3 comprises 12 residues. Germline assignment: CDR1 SGHRS and CDR2 YFSETQ. V lost 6 bases and J lost 7, with 11 bases in between. DNA of the CDR3: TGCGCCAGCACCCTAAGCGGTAATGAGCAGTTCTTC. Amino acid sequence: CASTLSGNEQFF.

The chain joins TRBV24-1 to TRBJ2-1; 13 bases line up with TRBD2. The germline V gene encodes CDR1 KGHDR and CDR2 SFDVKD. With 5 bases clipped from V and 8 bases from J, the junction kept 14 bases outside the gene matches. The CDR3 totals 18 residues. As DNA, the CDR3 is TGTGCCACCAGTGGCTTATTAGGGACTAGCGGGACGGGGGATGAGCAGTTCTTC. Its protein product is CATSGLLGTSGTGDEQFF.

This clone was detected once. The V gene is TRBV25-1, the J gene TRBJ2-5, with D perhaps TRBD1 (5 bases). This CDR3 comprises 13 residues. Germline V lookup: CDR1 MGHDK, CDR2 SYGVNS. V lost 5 bases to trimming and J lost 2 bases, with 9 bases between them. As DNA, the CDR3 is TGTGCCAGCAGTTTTGGGGCACAAGAGACCCAGTACTTC. Residues: CASSFGAQETQYF.

This clone came up a few times. In DNA form, the CDR3 reads TGTGCCAGCAGCTTACGGGGAAACACCATATATTTT. As protein: CASSLRGNTIYF. The chain carries TRBV7-9 and TRBJ1-3; D is uncertain. The CDR3 length is 12 residues. The germline gives CDR1 SEHNR, CDR2 FQNEAQ (reference sequence). With 2 bases removed from V and 4 bases from J, the gap between germline ends came to 3 bases.

This sequence joins TRBV19 and TRBJ2-7; TRBD1 matches 8 bases. Trimming removed 3 bases from V and 3 bases from J; junction bases left unmatched: 10. The V gene's germline CDR1 is LNHDA and CDR2 SQIVND (reference sequence). The CDR3 consists of 16 residues. CDR3 nucleotide sequence: TGTGCCAGTAGTATCGGGGGCGGGACAGGCCACTACGAGCAGTACTTC. Its translation: CASSIGGGTGHYEQYF.

This chain links TRBV15 with TRBJ1-1; 8 bases align to TRBD1. The CDR3 is made up of 13 amino acids. Germline trimming cut 4 bases from V and 6 bases from J; bases unmatched to any gene: 4. The germline V gene has CDR1 LNHNV and CDR2 YYDKDF (reference sequence). The CDR3: CATSTPGGSEAFF. CDR3 coding DNA: TGTGCCACCAGCACGCCAGGGGGCTCTGAAGCTTTCTTT.

DNA of the CDR3: TGTGCCAGCAGCCATTGGAAGGGGAAAGCCTCTGGCTACACCTTC. Encoded protein: CASSHWKGKASGYTF. J is TRBJ1-2 and V is TRBV14; perhaps TRBD1 as D (5 bases). The germline V and J ends were trimmed by 3 bases and 7 bases, with 18 bases remaining between them. The CDR3 loop spans 15 amino acids. Germline assignment: CDR1 SGHDN and CDR2 FVKESK.

CDR3 amino acids: CASSLPALLGSPYEQYF. The DNA for the CDR3 is TGTGCCAGCAGCCTCCCGGCCCTTCTAGGCAGTCCCTACGAGCAGTACTTC. The J gene is TRBJ2-7, the V gene TRBV11-3; no clear D. The germline V gene encodes CDR1 SGHNT and CDR2 YENEEA. CDR3 length: 17 residues. V lost 5 bases and J lost 2, with 22 bases in between.

The chain couples TRBV12-3 or TRBV12-4 to TRBJ2-3, with unresolved D. The CDR3 contains 13 residues. The germline V and J ends were trimmed by 9 bases and 5 bases, with 15 bases remaining between them. The CDR3 loop is CASQSSPGDTQYF. The DNA of the CDR3 is TGTGCCAGTCAGTCAAGTCCGGGAGATACGCAGTATTTT.

This clone appeared once. The CDR3 sequence: CASSFRTSGNTGELFF. The CDR3 DNA is TGTGCCAGCAGTTTTAGGACTAGCGGGAACACCGGGGAGCTGTTTTTT. This chain links TRBV27 with TRBJ2-2; 10 bases are a match to TRBD2. J lost 1 base, V lost 3 bases, and 2 bases had no gene match. The germline CDR1 and CDR2 sequences are MNHEY and SMNVEV (reference sequence). The CDR3 totals 16 residues.